This paragraph covers one T cell receptor (beta chain) sequence. What it recognizes is unknown. About 100 mL of blood, on average, came from one heparinised draw per donor. Germline-derived CDR1 and CDR2 are SGHVS and FQNEAQ. CDR3 length: 13 amino acids. Trimming took 5 bases from V and 2 from J, leaving 9 bases between them. TCRB transcripts that were expressed got sequenced, as all of the isolated RNA had been reverse transcribed. Data came from immunoSEQ multiplex PCR; TCRdb stores just in-frame clones and leaves some out. This table holds over 150,000 clones, under 9.5% found once. The sample originates from a study of beta chain features in type 1 diabetes. General study results and limits: Compared to healthy donors, patients appeared to have naive, central memory and Treg TCRB repertoires that were more alike. More deletions and fewer insertions at VDJ junctions were found in patients with type 1 diabetes. When Type 1 diabetes patients were examined, their TCRB CDR3s proved moderately but significantly shorter in all four CD4+ subsets.

Sequencing was done on a sample of central memory CD4+ T cells from blood. The V and J genes are TRBV7-8 and TRBJ2-5; D gene uncertain. This clonotype was sampled from a man between 18 and 29 years old with type 1 diabetes. Here the CDR3 reads CASSRGVQETQYF. The CDR3 DNA follows: TGTGCCAGCAGCCGAGGAGTACAAGAGACCCAGTACTTC.